The next 18 T cell receptor beta chains were all read from a single sample in a study of blood T cell repertoires in COVID-19. The assay was immunoSEQ multiplex PCR, and TCRdb's table has in-frame clones only and misses some. This table has roughly 230,000 clones, 65% to 85% appearing once. Sequencing input: peripheral blood. The receptors here all came from a man aged 35 to 55 with acute or convalescent COVID-19.

This chain connects TRBV5-4 to TRBJ1-2; D not certain. The germline V gene has CDR1 SGHNT and CDR2 YYREEE (reference sequence). This CDR3 is 14 amino acids long. V gave up 5 bases and J gave up 8 bases, with 19 bases separating them. The CDR3, as DNA: TGTGCCAGCAGGGATGAGCGAGGGCCTGGAGGCTACACCTTC. As protein: CASRDERGPGGYTF.

CDR3 DNA sequence: TGCAGCGTTGAAAACAGGGGGAGCACTGAAGCTTTCTTT. Translated: CSVENRGSTEAFF. This sequence joins TRBV29-1 and TRBJ1-1, with 8 bases matching TRBD1. The germline CDR1 and CDR2 sequences are SQVTM and ANQGSEA. This CDR3 spans 13 amino acids. Losses at the gene ends were 2 bases for V and 4 bases for J; bases not matched to a gene: 3.

In regard to this clone: Other DNA sequences in this sample translate to the same CDR3. The V gene is TRBV5-1, the J gene TRBJ1-2; D possibly corresponds to TRBD1 (5 bases). This CDR3 contains 12 residues. V gave up 0 bases and J gave up 8 bases, with 8 bases separating them. The germline V gene encodes CDR1 SGHRS and CDR2 YFSETQ. CDR3 in amino acids: CASSLGRDGYTF. In DNA, the CDR3 is TGCGCCAGCAGCTTGGGGAGGGACGGCTACACCTTC.

V usage is TRBV5-1 and J usage is TRBJ2-3; 8 nucleotides line up with TRBD2. Trimming at V came to 0 bases and at J to 4 bases, leaving 1 base not matched to a gene. From germline, CDR1 is SGHRS and CDR2 YFSETQ. The CDR3 has 14 amino acids. The CDR3 region is CASSLVAGSDTQYF. DNA for the CDR3: TGCGCCAGCAGCTTGGTAGCGGGATCAGATACGCAGTATTTT. The whole variable domain, filled in from reference TRBV5-1 and TRBJ2-3, reads KAGVTQTPRYLIKTRGQQVTLSCSPISGHRSVSWYQQTPGQGLQFLFEYFSETQRNKGNFPGRFSGRQFSNSRSEMNVSTLELGDSALYLCASSLVAGSDTQYFGPGTRLTVL.

V is TRBV11-2 and J is TRBJ2-7; TRBD2 aligns across 10 bases. Germline values: CDR1 SGHAT, CDR2 FQNNGV. This CDR3 comprises 13 residues. J gave up 4 bases and V 4 bases, and 1 base lay outside the gene matches. The CDR3 reads CASSWTSGYEQYF. The CDR3 bases are TGTGCCAGCAGCTGGACTAGCGGTTACGAGCAGTACTTC.

The V gene is TRBV2, the J gene TRBJ1-2, with 9 bases matching TRBD1. CDR1 is SNHLY, CDR2 FYNNEI, per germline. The CDR3 is made up of 14 amino acids. J gave up 8 bases and V 7 bases, and 11 bases lay outside the gene matches. This CDR3 reads CASNRQGVLPGYTF. The CDR3 coding sequence is TGTGCCAGCAACCGACAGGGGGTACTCCCCGGCTACACCTTC.

This rearrangement joins TRBV5-1 to TRBJ2-7; 8 bases map to TRBD2. Trimming took 2 bases from V and 3 from J; bases not matched to a gene: 13. CDR1 is SGHRS, CDR2 YFSETQ, per germline. The CDR3 is 17 residues long. CDR3 loop: CASSLAASTSAGYEQYF. The CDR3 DNA is TGCGCCAGCAGCTTAGCCGCATCGACTAGCGCGGGCTACGAGCAGTACTTC. The whole variable domain, remainder taken from reference TRBV5-1 and TRBJ2-7, is KAGVTQTPRYLIKTRGQQVTLSCSPISGHRSVSWYQQTPGQGLQFLFEYFSETQRNKGNFPGRFSGRQFSNSRSEMNVSTLELGDSALYLCASSLAASTSAGYEQYFGPGTRLTVT.

This chain links TRBV5-5 with TRBJ1-1; 7 positions match TRBD1. Germline V gene sequence: CDR1 SGHKS, CDR2 YYEKEE (reference sequence). Unmatched junction bases numbered 3, after V lost 0 bases and J lost 4 bases. The length of the CDR3 is 14 residues. The CDR3 loop is CASSLAGQSTEAFF. The DNA for the CDR3 is TGTGCCAGCAGCTTGGCGGGACAGAGCACTGAAGCTTTCTTT.

The chain carries TRBV25-1 and TRBJ1-2, with D maybe TRBD1 (5 bases). This CDR3 spans 12 amino acids. The V gene lost 8 bases and the J gene lost 8 bases, with 15 bases spanning the gap. The germline gives CDR1 MGHDK, CDR2 SYGVNS. The CDR3 sequence is CASAPGRGGYTF. CDR3 nucleotides: TGTGCCAGCGCACCAGGCCGGGGGGGCTACACCTTC.

V and J are TRBV2 and TRBJ2-7; D gene ambiguous. V lost 1 base and J 0 bases, leaving 10 bases between the germline ends. This CDR3 comprises 15 residues. Germline V gene lookup returns CDR1 SNHLY and CDR2 FYNNEI. The CDR3 spells CASSEELLSSYEQYF. Here the CDR3 DNA reads TGTGCCAGCAGTGAAGAGCTCTTGAGCTCCTACGAGCAGTACTTC.

This clone was detected only once. The V and J genes are TRBV12-3 or TRBV12-4 and TRBJ1-1; no reliable D call. Trimming removed 6 bases at V and 5 bases at J, with 10 bases between. The CDR3 is 12 residues long. The CDR3, as DNA: TGTGCCAGCAGCGTCCCCGGGACTGAAGCTTTCTTT. Its protein is CASSVPGTEAFF.

The chain carries TRBV2 and TRBJ2-7; possible D gene TRBD2, 6 bases. The germline gives CDR1 SNHLY, CDR2 FYNNEI. The CDR3 is made up of 12 amino acids. The CDR3 is CAGRGETYEQYF. The CDR3 nucleotides read TGTGCGGGGCGGGGTGAGACCTACGAGCAGTACTTC.

V is TRBV25-1 and J is TRBJ1-4; TRBD1 matches at 9 bases. The CDR3 runs 15 residues. Germline trimming cut 4 bases from V and 6 bases from J; bases unmatched to any gene: 6. Germline lookup yields CDR1 MGHDK and CDR2 SYGVNS. The CDR3 bases are TGTGCCAGCAGTGGGACAGGGGCCCAAGATGAAAAACTGTTTTTT. Protein: CASSGTGAQDEKLFF. Looking up the rest from reference TRBV25-1 and TRBJ1-4 gives the full variable domain: EADIYQTPRYLVIGTGKKITLECSQTMGHDKMYWYQQDPGMELHLIHYSYGVNSTEKGDLSSESTVSRIRTEHFPLTLESARPSHTSQYLCASSGTGAQDEKLFFGSGTQLSVL.

The gene calls are TRBV19 and TRBJ1-5; the match to TRBD1 covers 7 bases. CDR1 LNHDA and CDR2 SQIVND come from the germline V gene (reference sequence). The CDR3 contains 16 residues. V trimming: 1 base; J trimming: 1 base; junction bases outside the gene matches: 4. The CDR3 sequence: CASSIGTGRSNQPQHF. The CDR3 DNA reads TGTGCCAGTAGTATAGGGACAGGTCGAAGCAATCAGCCCCAGCATTTT.

The table lists this clone with a few counts. The rearrangement uses TRBV6-4 and TRBJ2-1; 8 bases are a match to TRBD2. The length of the CDR3 is 15 residues. V gave up 4 bases and J gave up 4 bases; unmatched junction bases: 6. The germline V gene has CDR1 MRHNA and CDR2 SNTAGT. CDR3 nucleotide sequence: TGTGCCAGCAGTGTCGAAGCGGGAGATTACAATGAGCAGTTCTTC. Translated, it gives CASSVEAGDYNEQFF.

V is TRBV5-4 and J is TRBJ1-5; D possibly corresponds to TRBD1 (5 bases). Germline CDR1 reads SGHNT; CDR2 reads YYREEE (reference sequence). V lost 0 bases and J 9 bases, leaving 10 bases between the germline ends. CDR3 length: 13 amino acids. CDR3 coding DNA: TGTGCCAGCAGCTTGGAAGGGGCTCGGCCCCAGCATTTT. Amino acids: CASSLEGARPQHF.

The chain has TRBV10-2 and TRBJ2-1; 10 bases map to TRBD2. CDR1 and CDR2 (germline): WSHSY, SAAADI. The CDR3 length is 19 residues. The junction had 15 bases not matched to a gene; V was cut back by 0 bases and J by 7 bases. CDR3 in amino acids: CASSESMVGLAGAYNEQFF. CDR3 nucleotides: TGCGCCAGCAGTGAGTCTATGGTCGGGCTAGCGGGAGCATATAATGAGCAGTTCTTC.

The V and J genes are TRBV7-9 and TRBJ1-5; no firm D call. CDR3 length: 15 residues. V was shortened by 1 base and J by 2 bases, with 9 bases between the two germline ends. Looked up from germline, CDR1 is SEHNR and CDR2 is FQNEAQ (reference sequence). The CDR3 loop reads CASSLGGRGNQPQHF. The CDR3 DNA is TGTGCCAGCAGCTTAGGAGGGAGAGGCAATCAGCCCCAGCATTTT. The variable domain in full, completed from reference TRBV7-9 and TRBJ1-5, reads DTGVSQNPRHKITKRGQNVTFRCDPISEHNRLYWYRQTLGQGPEFLTYFQNEAQLEKSRLLSDRFSAERPKGSFSTLEIQRTEQGDSAMYLCASSLGGRGNQPQHFGDGTRLSIL.